These 19 T cell receptor beta chains share one sample of origin, sequenced in a study of blood T cell repertoires in COVID-19. TCRdb's copy holds only in-frame clones and misses some; the assay was immunoSEQ multiplex PCR. The data contain about 190,000 clones, roughly three quarters of them seen just once; the ten biggest clones take up around a sixth. Sequencing was done on a sample of PBMCs or T cells enriched from blood (not recorded which). The source of these receptors is a woman aged 50 to 65 with acute COVID-19.

V gene TRBV7-2 combines with J gene TRBJ2-5; 7 bases are a match to TRBD1. V shed 5 bases, J shed 3 bases, and the junction held 12 bases outside the gene matches. This CDR3 has 16 amino acids. Germline V CDR1 and CDR2: SGHTA, FQGNSA. The CDR3 region has the DNA TGTGCCAGCAGCCCAAAAGGACAGGCCCAAGAAGAGACCCAGTACTTC. It encodes CASSPKGQAQEETQYF.

The V and J genes are TRBV19 and TRBJ1-2; no clear D gene. This CDR3 is built from 11 residues. Per the germline V gene, CDR1 is LNHDA and CDR2 is SQIVND (reference sequence). The V end lost 7 bases, the J end lost 1 base, and 4 bases lay between the germline ends. In DNA form, the CDR3 reads TGTGCCAGTAACAGTAACTATGGCTACACCTTC. Translating gives CASNSNYGYTF.

The chain has TRBV27 and TRBJ1-2; 11 nucleotides agree with TRBD1. V shed 6 bases, J shed 8 bases, and the junction held 17 bases outside the gene matches. This CDR3 is built from 17 residues. CDR1 and CDR2 (germline): MNHEY, SMNVEV (reference sequence). The CDR3 coding sequence is TGTGCCAGCAGCCCCGGTCCCCCGGGACAGGGGGGCTGGGGCTACACCTTC. This gives the protein CASSPGPPGQGGWGYTF.

The chain employs TRBV5-1 and TRBJ1-5; unclear D gene. V was trimmed by 0 bases and J by 8 bases, leaving 15 bases between them. The CDR3 has 15 residues. The germline V gene has CDR1 SGHRS and CDR2 YFSETQ. As DNA, the CDR3 is TGCGCCAGCAGCTTGGGAACGCGCTCCCTCGAGCCCCAGCATTTT. Its protein product is CASSLGTRSLEPQHF.

The chain has TRBV5-1 and TRBJ2-2; a weak D match, TRBD2 (6 bases). This CDR3 contains 16 residues. V was pared by 4 bases and J by 0 bases, with 13 bases between. Germline V gene sequence: CDR1 SGHRS, CDR2 YFSETQ. CDR3 amino acids: CASSPRGDTNTGELFF. DNA for the CDR3: TGCGCCAGCAGCCCGCGGGGAGATACGAACACCGGGGAGCTGTTTTTT.

In its sample, this clone was seen once. This sequence joins TRBV3-1 (or the pseudogene TRBV3-2) and TRBJ2-2, with TRBD1 identical over 7 bases. J was trimmed by 5 bases and V by 4 bases; bases with no gene match: 4. Germline values: CDR1 LGHDT, CDR2 YNNKEL (reference sequence). The CDR3 loop spans 14 amino acids. The CDR3 DNA sequence: TGTGCCAGCAGCCTCCTGGGACAGACCGGGGAGCTGTTTTTT. Its translation is CASSLLGQTGELFF.

CDR3 sequence: CASRPGQGTRGYTF. The CDR3 DNA follows: TGTGCCAGCAGACCCGGACAGGGGACTAGGGGCTACACCTTC. The genes are TRBV28 and TRBJ1-2, with 9 bases matching TRBD1. The CDR3 runs 14 residues. V shed 6 bases, J shed 8 bases, and the junction held 10 bases outside the gene matches. Per germline, CDR1 MDHEN and CDR2 SYDVKM.

The chain links TRBV18 to TRBJ1-2; D is uncertain. This CDR3 comprises 12 residues. With 5 bases removed from V and 7 bases from J, the gap between germline ends came to 11 bases. Germline-derived CDR1 and CDR2 are KGHSH and LQKENI. As DNA, the CDR3 is TGTGCCAGCTCATCCCAGGATCGTGGCTACACCTTC. It specifies CASSSQDRGYTF.

Turning to this clone: Other DNA variants within this sample encode the same CDR3. V is TRBV7-2 and J is TRBJ2-3, with TRBD2 as a possible D gene (5 bases). V lost 0 bases and J lost 0, with 13 bases in between. Germline V CDR1 and CDR2: SGHTA, FQGNSA. The CDR3 runs 17 residues. The CDR3, as DNA: TGTGCCAGCAGCTTAGCAGCAACTAGGACTAGCACAGATACGCAGTATTTT. Protein sequence: CASSLAATRTSTDTQYF.

V gene TRBV5-1 combines with J gene TRBJ2-3; TRBD1 matches 7 bases. This CDR3 is built from 15 residues. Germline CDR1 and CDR2: SGHRS and YFSETQ. V trimming: 4 bases; J trimming: 2 bases; junction bases outside the gene matches: 7. CDR3 amino acids: CASSTRTGITDTQYF. The CDR3 DNA sequence: TGCGCCAGCAGCACCCGGACAGGCATCACAGATACGCAGTATTTT. The entire variable domain, with the rest obtained from reference TRBV5-1 and TRBJ2-3, is as follows: KAGVTQTPRYLIKTRGQQVTLSCSPISGHRSVSWYQQTPGQGLQFLFEYFSETQRNKGNFPGRFSGRQFSNSRSEMNVSTLELGDSALYLCASSTRTGITDTQYFGPGTRLTVL.

The chain combines TRBV15 with TRBJ1-5; no clear D. Germline lookup yields CDR1 LNHNV and CDR2 YYDKDF (reference sequence). The CDR3 has 13 amino acids. V was pared by 0 bases and J by 7 bases, with 7 bases between. The CDR3: CATSRERGQPQHF. The CDR3, as DNA: TGTGCCACCAGCAGAGAACGGGGACAGCCCCAGCATTTT.

The chain's CDR3 is CASSQMDRDTGELFF. The DNA for the CDR3 is TGTGCCAGCAGCCAGATGGACAGGGACACCGGGGAGCTGTTTTTT. The chain recombines TRBV4-2 with TRBJ2-2, with 8 bases fitting TRBD1. The ends lost 3 bases at V and 3 bases at J; junction bases unmatched: 3. Germline-derived CDR1 and CDR2 are LGHNA and YNFKEQ. This CDR3 has 15 amino acids.

The V and J genes are TRBV6-5 and TRBJ1-1; a possible D gene is TRBD1 (6 bases). This CDR3 comprises 13 residues. Germline CDR1 and CDR2: MNHEY and SVGAGI. Trimming removed 6 bases at V and 3 bases at J, with 11 bases between. The CDR3 spells CASRSKGDTEAFF. The CDR3 DNA reads as TGTGCCAGCAGATCCAAGGGGGACACTGAAGCTTTCTTT.

The chain joins TRBV7-9 to TRBJ1-6, with a weak D call TRBD1 (5 bases). Germline V gives CDR1 SEHNR, CDR2 FQNEAQ (reference sequence). The V and J ends lost 8 bases and 7 bases respectively, with 15 bases between them. This CDR3 is built from 14 residues. The CDR3 bases are TGTGCCAGCCGCCCGGGGGGGAGAAATTCACCCCTCCACTTT. Protein sequence: CASRPGGRNSPLHF.

The chain links TRBV7-2 to TRBJ1-2; 7 bases align to TRBD1. V shed 4 bases, J shed 14 bases, and the junction held 16 bases outside the gene matches. The CDR3 runs 14 residues. Germline CDR1 SGHTA, CDR2 FQGNSA. Here the CDR3 DNA reads TGTGCCAGCAGCTCAAAGCCGGGACAGCCGGTGATAACCTTC. Residues: CASSSKPGQPVITF.

As DNA, the CDR3 is TGTGCCAGCAGCCAGACAGAAGGGGGAAACTATGGCTACACCTTC. Protein sequence: CASSQTEGGNYGYTF. V usage is TRBV4-2 and J usage is TRBJ1-2; D may be TRBD1 (6 bases). With 3 bases removed from V and 2 bases from J, the gap between germline ends came to 13 bases. CDR1 and CDR2 from the germline V gene are LGHNA and YNFKEQ. The CDR3 contains 15 residues.

The chain links TRBV3-1 (or the pseudogene TRBV3-2) to TRBJ1-3; the D is unclear. V lost 5 bases and J lost 5, with 16 bases in between. Germline CDR1 and CDR2: LGHDT and YNNKEL (reference sequence). The CDR3 sequence is 15 residues long. CDR3 amino acids: CASSSGEAGRNTIYF. CDR3 sequence (DNA): TGTGCCAGCAGCTCCGGAGAGGCGGGAAGAAACACCATATATTTT.

The rearrangement links TRBV5-1 to TRBJ2-5; tentatively, D is TRBD1 (6 bases). V shed 2 bases and J shed 1 base, with 12 bases lying between them. The germline V gene encodes CDR1 SGHRS and CDR2 YFSETQ. The CDR3 loop spans 15 amino acids. CDR3 sequence reads: CASSFPQGSQETQYF. For the CDR3, the DNA is TGCGCCAGCAGCTTCCCACAGGGAAGCCAAGAGACCCAGTACTTC.

This clone was seen only a few times. V is TRBV13 and J is TRBJ1-2; 7 nucleotides agree with TRBD1. Losses at the gene ends were 0 bases for V and 4 bases for J; bases not matched to a gene: 11. The CDR3 loop spans 17 amino acids. Germline V gene lookup returns CDR1 PRHDT and CDR2 FYEKMQ (reference sequence). CDR3 in DNA: TGTGCCAGCAGCTTAGGCTCCACAGGGGATGGTAGCTATGGCTACACCTTC. It codes for CASSLGSTGDGSYGYTF.